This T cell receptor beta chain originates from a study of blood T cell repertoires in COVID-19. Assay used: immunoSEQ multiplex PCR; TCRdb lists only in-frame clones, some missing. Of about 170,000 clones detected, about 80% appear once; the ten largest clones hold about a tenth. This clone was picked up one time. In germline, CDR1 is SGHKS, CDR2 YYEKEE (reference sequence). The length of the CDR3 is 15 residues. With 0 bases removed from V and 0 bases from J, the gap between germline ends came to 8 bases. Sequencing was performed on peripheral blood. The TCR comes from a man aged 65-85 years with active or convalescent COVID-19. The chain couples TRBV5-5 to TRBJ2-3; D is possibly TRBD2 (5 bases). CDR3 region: CASSLGQRSTDTQYF. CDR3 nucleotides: TGTGCCAGCAGCTTGGGGCAGCGGAGCACAGATACGCAGTATTTT.